This TCR beta chain was recovered during a study of technical replicates of blood from a handful of donors. The V gene lost 0 bases and the J gene lost 2 bases, with 11 bases spanning the gap. The germline gives CDR1 LNHNV, CDR2 YYDKDF (reference sequence). The CDR3 is made up of 15 amino acids. Assay used: immunoSEQ multiplex PCR; TCRdb lists only in-frame clones, some missing. The sample lists 65,000 to 80,000 clones, around 96% occurring once. What was sequenced was T cells isolated from PBMCs. The sequence came from a human donor in good health. This chain uses TRBV15 with TRBJ2-7; no firm D call. The DNA of the CDR3 is TGTGCCACCAGCAGAGATCGAGGTGGAACCTACGAGCAGTACTTC. The encoded protein is CATSRDRGGTYEQYF.